The 7 T cell receptor beta chains below all came from one sample that was sequenced in a study of T cells in narcolepsy. TCRdb's table, derived via immunoSEQ multiplex PCR, lists solely in-frame clones and lacks some. The table shows tens of thousands of clones, with 75% to 85% occurring only once. Sequencing was done on a sample of memory (CD45RA-) CD4+ T cells from blood. The source of these receptors is a human donor in good health.

The CDR3 spells CASSPGTGVWGYTF. CDR3 coding DNA: TGTGCCAGCAGCCCTGGGACAGGGGTTTGGGGCTACACCTTC. The rearrangement uses TRBV5-4 and TRBJ1-2, with 10 positions matching TRBD1. CDR3 size: 14 residues. The germline CDR1 and CDR2 sequences are SGHNT and YYREEE (reference sequence). Losses at the gene ends were 4 bases for V and 8 bases for J; bases not matched to a gene: 8.

This clone occurred once. The chain has TRBV5-6 and TRBJ1-1; 11 nucleotides line up with TRBD1. This CDR3 is built from 15 residues. The V gene's germline CDR1 is SGHDT and CDR2 YYEEEE. V lost 4 bases and J lost 4; bases outside the gene matches: 6. For the CDR3, the DNA is TGTGCCAGCAGCGTCGGACAGGGGGCGAGCACTGAAGCTTTCTTT. Translation gives CASSVGQGASTEAFF.

This chain's CDR3 is CASSLGDSRTDTQYF. The DNA of the CDR3 is TGCGCCAGCAGCCTAGGGGACTCCCGCACAGATACGCAGTATTTT. The chain has TRBV5-1 and TRBJ2-3; possible D gene TRBD2, 6 bases. The CDR3 spans 15 residues. Trimming left V 4 bases short and J 1 base short, with 13 bases between. Germline V gene data show CDR1 as SGHRS and CDR2 as YFSETQ.

This rearrangement joins TRBV2 to TRBJ2-5; D is ambiguous. This CDR3 region has 12 residues. Trimming stripped 5 bases from V and 5 bases from J, with 9 bases between. Germline V lookup: CDR1 SNHLY, CDR2 FYNNEI. The CDR3 sequence: CASSPVRETQYF. The CDR3 DNA follows: TGTGCCAGCAGTCCAGTGAGGGAGACCCAGTACTTC.

The V call is TRBV2, the J call TRBJ2-7; D gene uncertain. V lost 4 bases to trimming and J lost 5 bases, with 6 bases between them. This CDR3 spans 11 amino acids. Per the germline V gene, CDR1 is SNHLY and CDR2 is FYNNEI. This chain's CDR3 is CASSGFDEQYF. The DNA of the CDR3 is TGTGCCAGCAGTGGATTTGACGAGCAGTACTTC.

The chain combines TRBV7-8 with TRBJ2-3; D is unclear. The germline CDR1 and CDR2 sequences are SGHVS and FQNEAQ. V lost 2 bases and J 0 bases, leaving 6 bases between the germline ends. This CDR3 is built from 14 residues. The CDR3 loop is CASSLSGSTDTQYF. CDR3 sequence (DNA): TGTGCCAGCAGCTTAAGTGGTAGCACAGATACGCAGTATTTT.

The chain recombines TRBV19 with TRBJ2-1, with a tentative D call TRBD2 (6 bases). Germline CDR1 is LNHDA and CDR2 is SQIVND (reference sequence). V was clipped by 5 bases and J by 0 bases, with 14 bases between them. CDR3 length equals 16 residues. This chain's CDR3 is CASSRRGTSSYNEQFF. In DNA, the CDR3 is TGTGCCAGTAGTCGGCGGGGAACTTCCTCCTACAATGAGCAGTTCTTC.